A single sample gave rise to the 13 T cell receptor beta chains below, sequenced in a study of PD-1 blockade in mismatch repair-deficient tumors. Using immunoSEQ multiplex PCR, the repertoire was profiled, and TCRdb retains in-frame clones only, with some absent. The top ten hold about 6.3% of the sample, which has some 100,000 clones, 82% seen once. The material sequenced was peripheral blood, taken about 36 weeks after starting pembrolizumab. These receptors all stem from an adult with mismatch repair-deficient cancer.

This chain joins TRBV30 and TRBJ2-2; no clear D. Germline loops: CDR1 GTSNPN, CDR2 SVGIG (reference sequence). The V end was cut by 0 bases, the J end by 3 bases, with 8 bases between. CDR3 length: 14 residues. The CDR3 region has the DNA TGTGCCTGGAGTGTACTAAGGGACACCGGGGAGCTGTTTTTT. Its protein product is CAWSVLRDTGELFF.

V gene TRBV11-2 combines with J gene TRBJ1-1, with unresolved D. Deletions cut 5 bases from V and 3 bases from J, with 16 bases between. CDR3 length equals 15 residues. From germline, CDR1 is SGHAT and CDR2 FQNNGV. The CDR3, as DNA: TGTGCCAGCAGCCTACGTGCAGAGTGGGACACTGAAGCTTTCTTT. It is translated as CASSLRAEWDTEAFF.

The chain carries TRBV6-4 and TRBJ1-5; possible D gene TRBD1, 6 bases. The CDR3 length is 13 residues. V was pared by 9 bases and J by 4 bases, with 13 bases between. Germline V gene sequence: CDR1 MRHNA, CDR2 SNTAGT. CDR3 sequence reads: CARGGKGNQPQHF. DNA of the CDR3: TGTGCCAGAGGGGGGAAGGGGAATCAGCCCCAGCATTTT.

The genes are TRBV6-5 and TRBJ2-1; 7 nucleotides line up with TRBD2. V was pared by 4 bases and J by 3 bases, with 3 bases of the junction left unmatched. From germline, CDR1 is MNHEY and CDR2 SVGAGI. The CDR3 contains 14 residues. The CDR3 reads CASSLLANYNEQFF. CDR3 DNA sequence: TGTGCCAGCAGTTTACTAGCGAACTACAATGAGCAGTTCTTC.

J is TRBJ2-1 and V is TRBV14; the match to TRBD1 covers 7 bases. CDR1 and CDR2 from the germline V gene are SGHDN and FVKESK. With V trimmed by 0 bases and J by 12 bases, 5 bases remained unmatched. CDR3 size: 13 residues. Here the CDR3 reads CASSQDRQGWQFF. CDR3 nucleotide sequence: TGTGCCAGCAGCCAAGATCGACAGGGTTGGCAGTTCTTC.

This clone was seen just once. The chain couples TRBV7-9 to TRBJ2-2; the D gene is possibly TRBD1 (7 bases). Trimming took off 7 bases at V and 5 bases at J, with 17 bases between the two ends. The CDR3 spans 15 residues. From germline, CDR1 is SEHNR and CDR2 FQNEAQ (reference sequence). The CDR3, as DNA: TGTGCCAGCACCCCGGCGGGACAGTTAACCGGGGAGCTGTTTTTT. Amino acids: CASTPAGQLTGELFF.

J is TRBJ1-2 and V is TRBV27, with a tentative D call TRBD1 (6 bases). This CDR3 has 19 residues. V was shortened by 4 bases and J by 6 bases, with 30 bases between the two germline ends. The V gene's germline CDR1 is MNHEY and CDR2 SMNVEV (reference sequence). The CDR3: CASSSPTRGRSAGPHGYTF. The DNA for the CDR3 is TGTGCCAGCAGTTCCCCTACCCGGGGGCGAAGTGCGGGGCCTCATGGCTACACCTTC.

This chain connects TRBV11-2 to TRBJ2-7, with 13 bases fitting TRBD2. J gave up 3 bases and V 1 base, and 0 bases lay outside the gene matches. Germline values: CDR1 SGHAT, CDR2 FQNNGV. CDR3 length equals 15 residues. As DNA, the CDR3 is TGTGCCAGCAGCTTAGGACTAGCGGGAGGCTACGAGCAGTACTTC. It codes for CASSLGLAGGYEQYF.

The chain couples TRBV28 to TRBJ2-7; D gene uncertain. The CDR3 runs 14 residues. The V end lost 3 bases, the J end lost 6 bases, and 15 bases lay between the germline ends. Germline lookup yields CDR1 MDHEN and CDR2 SYDVKM. The CDR3 DNA follows: TGTGCCAGCAGTTTCCCACCCCTGAGTGGCGAGCAGTACTTC. Its translation is CASSFPPLSGEQYF.

The chain has TRBV18 and TRBJ1-1; D ambiguous. V shed 2 bases and J shed 1 base, with 5 bases lying between them. Germline V lookup: CDR1 KGHSH, CDR2 LQKENI. The CDR3 is 13 residues long. The CDR3 DNA follows: TGTGCCAGCTCACCAAACAAGAACACTGAAGCTTTCTTT. It translates to CASSPNKNTEAFF. The full variable domain, completed using reference TRBV18 and TRBJ1-1, is NAGVMQNPRHLVRRRGQEARLRCSPMKGHSHVYWYRQLPEEGLKFMVYLQKENIIDESGMPKERFSAEFPKEGPSILRIQQVVRGDSAAYFCASSPNKNTEAFFGQGTRLTVV.

Written as DNA, the CDR3 is TGTGCCACCAGCAGAGATGGTTCTGGTAGGCAATATGGCTACACCTTC. This codes for CATSRDGSGRQYGYTF. The rearrangement uses TRBV15 and TRBJ1-2; D remains unclear. The CDR3 is 16 residues long. Trimming took off 0 bases at V and 5 bases at J, with 16 bases between the two ends. The germline CDR1 and CDR2 sequences are LNHNV and YYDKDF (reference sequence).

J is TRBJ1-1 and V is TRBV7-6; no reliable D call. The V gene lost 5 bases and the J gene lost 1 base, with 8 bases spanning the gap. The germline CDR1 and CDR2 sequences are SGHVS and FNYEAQ. The CDR3 loop spans 13 amino acids. CDR3 nucleotides: TGTGCCAGCAGCGTTGGAAGGAACACTGAAGCTTTCTTT. As protein: CASSVGRNTEAFF.

This clone was seen ten or more times. The same CDR3 also results from other DNA sequences found in this sample. The chain has TRBV4-1 and TRBJ2-2; no clear D gene. Germline V gene sequence: CDR1 MGHRA, CDR2 YSYEKL. This CDR3 is 13 amino acids long. The V end was cut by 0 bases, the J end by 6 bases, with 5 bases between. CDR3 protein: CASSQDLAGELFF. The CDR3 coding sequence is TGCGCCAGCAGCCAAGATCTGGCCGGGGAGCTGTTTTTT.